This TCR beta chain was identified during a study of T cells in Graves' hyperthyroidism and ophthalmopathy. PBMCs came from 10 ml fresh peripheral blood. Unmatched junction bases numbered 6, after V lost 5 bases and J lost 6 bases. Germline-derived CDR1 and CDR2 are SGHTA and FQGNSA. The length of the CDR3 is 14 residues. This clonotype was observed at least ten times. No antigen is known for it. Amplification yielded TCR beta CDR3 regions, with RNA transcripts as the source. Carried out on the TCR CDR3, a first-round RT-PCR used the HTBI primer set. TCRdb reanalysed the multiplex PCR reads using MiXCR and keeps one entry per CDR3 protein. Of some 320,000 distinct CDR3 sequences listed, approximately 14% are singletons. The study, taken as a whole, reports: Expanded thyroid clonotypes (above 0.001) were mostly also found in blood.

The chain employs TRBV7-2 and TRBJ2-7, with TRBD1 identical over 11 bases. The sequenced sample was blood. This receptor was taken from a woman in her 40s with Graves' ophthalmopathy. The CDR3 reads CASSLDRGRFEQYF. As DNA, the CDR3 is TGTGCCAGCAGCCTGGACAGGGGGCGCTTCGAGCAGTACTTC. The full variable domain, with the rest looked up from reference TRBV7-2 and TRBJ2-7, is GAGVSQSPSNKVTEKGKDVELRCDPISGHTALYWYRQSLGQGLEFLIYFQGNSAPDKSGLPSDRFSAERTGGSVSTLTIQRTQQEDSAVYLCASSLDRGRFEQYFGPGTRLTVT.